Following are 18 T cell receptor beta chains from one sample sequenced in a study of blood T cell repertoires in COVID-19. Sequenced by immunoSEQ multiplex PCR; TCRdb stores in-frame clones only, minus some. The sample carries approximately 320,000 clones, over 85% recorded once. The sequenced sample consisted of peripheral blood. These receptors all come from a woman aged 25 to 45 with COVID-19, enrolled during active disease.

This sequence joins TRBV6-1 and TRBJ2-1; weak D call: TRBD2 (6 bases). The V gene's germline CDR1 is MNHNS and CDR2 SASEGT. This CDR3 region has 14 residues. V lost 5 bases and J lost 2, with 10 bases in between. The CDR3 DNA sequence: TGTGCCAGCAGTTATACTAGCCCCTACAATGAGCAGTTCTTC. It is translated as CASSYTSPYNEQFF.

V and J are TRBV27 and TRBJ2-3; 11 bases match TRBD2. The CDR3 is 14 amino acids. In germline, CDR1 is MNHEY, CDR2 SMNVEV (reference sequence). Germline trimming cut 6 bases from V and 11 bases from J; bases unmatched to any gene: 10. The CDR3 loop reads CASRPRLAGIMQYF. The CDR3 region has the DNA TGTGCCAGCAGGCCCCGACTAGCGGGGATTATGCAGTATTTT.

This clone was counted once. The rearrangement uses TRBV29-1 and TRBJ1-1, with TRBD1 matching 7 bases. V dropped 7 bases and J dropped 5; count of bases not matched to a gene: 7. Germline CDR1 SQVTM, CDR2 ANQGSEA. The CDR3 length is 12 residues. The CDR3 reads CSGGEQGTEAFF. DNA for the CDR3: TGCAGCGGAGGGGAACAGGGGACTGAAGCTTTCTTT.

V is TRBV19 and J is TRBJ1-5; 7 nucleotides agree with TRBD1. Germline-derived CDR1 and CDR2 are LNHDA and SQIVND (reference sequence). The CDR3 has 15 residues. Losses at the gene ends were 5 bases for V and 3 bases for J; bases not matched to a gene: 7. The CDR3 nucleotides read TGTGCCAGTAGTTCTCGACAGGGATACAATCAGCCCCAGCATTTT. Its protein product is CASSSRQGYNQPQHF.

V gene TRBV3-1 (or the pseudogene TRBV3-2) combines with J gene TRBJ1-2, with 8 nucleotides matching TRBD1. CDR1 and CDR2 (germline): LGHDT, YNNKEL (reference sequence). The ends lost 1 base at V and 4 bases at J; junction bases unmatched: 5. The length of the CDR3 is 15 residues. The CDR3 DNA reads as TGTGCCAGCAGCCAAGTTGGGACAGGATCCTATGGCTACACCTTC. Amino acids: CASSQVGTGSYGYTF.

The CDR3 DNA is TGCGCCAGCAGCTCAAGTGAAACAGGGAACTATGGCTACACCTTC. This encodes CASSSSETGNYGYTF. The J gene is TRBJ1-2, the V gene TRBV5-1; TRBD1 is a possible D gene (6 bases). CDR1 and CDR2 (germline): SGHRS, YFSETQ. The length of the CDR3 is 15 residues. The V end was cut by 3 bases, the J end by 2 bases, with 14 bases between.

This CDR3 is CASSLTGAYGYTF. The CDR3, as DNA: TGCGCCAGCAGCTTAACAGGGGCGTATGGCTACACCTTC. The chain recombines TRBV5-1 with TRBJ1-2, with 7 bases aligning to TRBD1. J was trimmed by 5 bases and V by 2 bases; bases with no gene match: 3. CDR1 SGHRS and CDR2 YFSETQ come from the germline V gene. The CDR3 has 13 residues.

Only a few counts were recorded for this clone. This chain joins TRBV7-8 and TRBJ1-2; 7 nucleotides line up with TRBD1. From germline, CDR1 is SGHVS and CDR2 FQNEAQ. V was pared by 3 bases and J by 7 bases, with 8 bases of the junction left unmatched. CDR3 length: 14 residues. CDR3: CASSFRGRLSGYTF. CDR3 bases: TGTGCCAGCAGCTTTAGGGGGCGATTGAGTGGCTACACCTTC.

V gene TRBV28 combines with J gene TRBJ1-2, with 8 bases identical to TRBD1. CDR3 length: 14 residues. Germline V gene data show CDR1 as MDHEN and CDR2 as SYDVKM. The V segment lost 6 bases and the J segment 8 bases; nucleotides outside the gene matches: 11. The CDR3 DNA follows: TGTGCCAGCAGCCGCACGGACAGGGTTGGAGGCTACACCTTC. This codes for CASSRTDRVGGYTF.

A few counts support this clone. The chain is built from TRBV7-2 and TRBJ1-1; TRBD1 matches 7 bases. CDR1 and CDR2 (germline): SGHTA, FQGNSA. Germline trimming cut 3 bases from V and 7 bases from J; bases unmatched to any gene: 5. This CDR3 region has 13 residues. The CDR3 protein is CASSFGQDSEAFF. In nucleotides, the CDR3 is TGTGCCAGCAGCTTCGGACAGGACAGTGAAGCTTTCTTT.

The genes are TRBV3-1 (or the pseudogene TRBV3-2) and TRBJ1-3; D unclear. There are 13 residues in the CDR3. V lost 0 bases, J lost 4 bases, and 4 bases lay in between. CDR1 is LGHDT, CDR2 YNNKEL, per germline (reference sequence). CDR3 DNA: TGTGCCAGCAGCCAAGAGACAGGAAACACCATATATTTT. As protein: CASSQETGNTIYF.

This chain connects TRBV10-3 to TRBJ2-7, with TRBD1 matching 7 bases. The junction had 14 bases not matched to a gene; V was cut back by 0 bases and J by 3 bases. Germline V gives CDR1 ENHRY, CDR2 SYGVKD. The CDR3 contains 18 residues. The CDR3 sequence: CAISESTRGQNTLYEQYF. The CDR3 coding sequence is TGTGCCATCAGTGAGTCGACGAGGGGACAGAATACCCTCTACGAGCAGTACTTC.

The gene calls are TRBV2 and TRBJ1-2; no definite D call. The V end lost 4 bases, the J end lost 0 bases, and 12 bases lay between the germline ends. Germline CDR1 SNHLY, CDR2 FYNNEI. The CDR3 totals 15 residues. The CDR3, as DNA: TGTGCCAGCAGTGTTAGAGGCGACGCTAACTATGGCTACACCTTC. Translated, it gives CASSVRGDANYGYTF.

The genes are TRBV5-5 and TRBJ2-3; 9 bases are shared with TRBD1. J lost 3 bases, V lost 4 bases, and 3 bases had no gene match. The CDR3 runs to 14 residues. The germline V gene has CDR1 SGHKS and CDR2 YYEKEE (reference sequence). In DNA form, the CDR3 reads TGTGCCAGCAGCCAGGGACAGGGAACAGATACGCAGTATTTT. It specifies CASSQGQGTDTQYF.

The CDR3 loop reads CASSPETGLNTEAFF. The CDR3 DNA follows: TGTGCCAGCTCACCCGAGACAGGCCTGAACACTGAAGCTTTCTTT. The V gene is TRBV18, the J gene TRBJ1-1; possibly TRBD1 for D (6 bases). Germline-derived CDR1 and CDR2 are KGHSH and LQKENI. The V gene lost 3 bases and the J gene lost 0 bases, with 11 bases spanning the gap. The CDR3 runs to 15 residues.

The chain is built from TRBV27 and TRBJ2-3; TRBD2 is a possible D gene (6 bases). The germline V gene encodes CDR1 MNHEY and CDR2 SMNVEV (reference sequence). CDR3 length: 15 residues. The germline V and J ends were trimmed by 1 base and 6 bases, with 14 bases remaining between them. In DNA, the CDR3 is TGTGCCAGCAGTTTATGGGTGACTAGTGTGGATACGCAGTATTTT. Translation: CASSLWVTSVDTQYF.

For the CDR3, the DNA is TGTGCCAGCAGCCATGGAGGGGGCTACACCTTC. This codes for CASSHGGGYTF. V usage is TRBV3-1 (or the pseudogene TRBV3-2) and J usage is TRBJ1-2, with D unresolved. CDR1 is LGHDT, CDR2 YNNKEL, per germline (reference sequence). This CDR3 has 11 residues. Between the trimmed V and J ends, which lost 3 bases and 8 bases, there was a span of 7 bases.

The gene calls are TRBV6-5 and TRBJ2-5; no clear D gene. Trimming left V 5 bases short and J 5 bases short, with 6 bases between. This CDR3 region has 11 residues. Germline CDR1 is MNHEY and CDR2 is SVGAGI. CDR3 loop: CASSTKETQYF. In nucleotides, the CDR3 is TGTGCCAGCAGTACAAAGGAGACCCAGTACTTC.